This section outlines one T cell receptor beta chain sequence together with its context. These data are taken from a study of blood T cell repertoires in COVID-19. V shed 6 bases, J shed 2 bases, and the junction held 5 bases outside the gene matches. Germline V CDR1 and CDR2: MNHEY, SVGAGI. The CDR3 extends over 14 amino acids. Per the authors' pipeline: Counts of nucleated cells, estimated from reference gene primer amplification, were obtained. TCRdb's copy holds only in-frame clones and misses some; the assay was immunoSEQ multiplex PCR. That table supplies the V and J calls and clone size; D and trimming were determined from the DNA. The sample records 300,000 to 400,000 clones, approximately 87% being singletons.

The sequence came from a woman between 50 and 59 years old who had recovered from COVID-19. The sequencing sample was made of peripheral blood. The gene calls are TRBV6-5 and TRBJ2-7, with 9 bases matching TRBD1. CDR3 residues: CASRRGQGPYEQYF. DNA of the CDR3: TGTGCCAGCAGGAGGGGACAGGGACCCTACGAGCAGTACTTC.